Shown below are 22 T cell receptor beta chains from a single sample sequenced in a study of cytomegalovirus exposure and HLA in healthy donors. Researchers ran the PCR with 60 Vbeta and 13 Jbeta primers. The method was immunoSEQ multiplex PCR; TCRdb's version includes in-frame clones alone and lacks a portion of them. The repertoire holds 65,000 to 90,000 clones, with 76% as singletons. The sequencing sample was made of PBMCs. The receptors derive from a man aged 35 to 55 in good health and CMV-seronegative.

On this clone: The sample holds other DNA sequences that translate to the same CDR3. The DNA of the CDR3 is TGTGCCAGCAGTGACTCGGCAGGGGACACCGGGGAGCTGTTTTTT. Its protein is CASSDSAGDTGELFF. J is TRBJ2-2 and V is TRBV6-4; the D gene is possibly TRBD1 (6 bases). The CDR3 covers 15 residues. Per the germline V gene, CDR1 is MRHNA and CDR2 is SNTAGT. V lost 0 bases to trimming and J lost 3 bases, with 8 bases between them.

The chain joins TRBV21-1 to TRBJ1-5; the table's D call, TRBD1, was not checked against the DNA. TRBV21-1 counts as a pseudogene. This CDR3 contains 15 residues. The CDR3 DNA reads TGTGCCAGCAGCAAAGACAGGCCAGGGAATCAGCCCCAGCATTTT. Translating it yields CASSKDRPGNQPQHF.

V is TRBV6-5 and J is TRBJ2-7; tentatively, D is TRBD1 (5 bases). Trimming cost V 5 bases and J 4 bases, with 15 bases left between them. This CDR3 is 14 amino acids long. From germline, CDR1 is MNHEY and CDR2 SVGAGI. Written as DNA, the CDR3 is TGTGCCAGCAGTCTTAATGGACACACGTACGAGCAGTACTTC. Translating it yields CASSLNGHTYEQYF.

The genes are TRBV9 and TRBJ1-3; 10 bases align to TRBD1. Germline CDR1 is SGDLS and CDR2 is YYNGEE. The CDR3 consists of 16 residues. Trimming cost V 0 bases and J 0 bases; bases outside gene matches: 0. The CDR3 protein is CASSVGDRGSGNTIYF. The CDR3, as DNA: TGTGCCAGCAGCGTAGGGGACAGGGGCTCTGGAAACACCATATATTTT.

The V and J genes are TRBV28 and TRBJ1-3; the D gene is possibly TRBD1 (6 bases). Germline CDR1 is MDHEN and CDR2 is SYDVKM. Trimming removed 3 bases at V and 4 bases at J, with 28 bases between. The CDR3 totals 20 residues. CDR3 loop: CASSFLSRSRQEQTGNTIYF. The CDR3 bases are TGTGCCAGCAGTTTTCTCTCACGGAGTAGACAGGAGCAGACAGGAAACACCATATATTTT.

The chain has TRBV23-1 and TRBJ1-3; 11 bases are a match to TRBD1. Being an ORF, TRBV23-1 has a function that is uncertain. Trimming at V came to 3 bases and at J to 4 bases, leaving 5 bases not matched to a gene. The CDR3 loop spans 16 amino acids. CDR3 sequence (DNA): TGCGCCAGCAGTCATTGCCGGGACAGGGGGGGAAACACCATATATTTT. It specifies CASSHCRDRGGNTIYF.

This clone was picked up a small number of times. V gene TRBV15 combines with J gene TRBJ2-3; 8 nucleotides align to TRBD2. Trimming took 3 bases from V and 6 from J; bases not matched to a gene: 8. CDR3 length: 15 amino acids. The germline V gene encodes CDR1 LNHNV and CDR2 YYDKDF (reference sequence). This chain's CDR3 is CATSSGGGGIDTQYF. DNA for the CDR3: TGTGCCACCAGCAGCGGGGGGGGAGGGATCGATACGCAGTATTTT.

The chain couples TRBV6-4 to TRBJ2-3; TRBD2 matches 10 bases. Unmatched junction bases numbered 13, after V lost 8 bases and J lost 2 bases. Per germline, CDR1 MRHNA and CDR2 SNTAGT. The CDR3 has 17 residues. The CDR3 is CASSTGSGGVYTDTQYF. The CDR3 nucleotides read TGTGCCAGCTCAACGGGAAGCGGGGGGGTTTACACAGATACGCAGTATTTT.

The chain is built from TRBV11-2 and TRBJ2-2; 8 positions agree with TRBD2. The CDR3 sequence is 16 residues long. The germline V gene encodes CDR1 SGHAT and CDR2 FQNNGV. J lost 9 bases, V lost 6 bases, and 15 bases had no gene match. This chain's CDR3 is CASSSGGTSSYRELFF. The CDR3 DNA follows: TGTGCCAGCAGTTCGGGGGGGACTAGTTCTTATCGGGAGCTGTTTTTT.

This chain uses TRBV5-4 with TRBJ2-2; 7 nucleotides agree with TRBD2. This CDR3 spans 15 amino acids. The V gene end was trimmed by 0 bases and the J gene end by 6 bases; junction bases not matched to a gene: 5. In germline, CDR1 is SGHNT, CDR2 YYREEE (reference sequence). The CDR3 loop is CASSLARRGAGELFF. CDR3 DNA: TGTGCCAGCAGCTTGGCGCGCCGGGGGGCCGGGGAGCTGTTTTTT.

This rearrangement joins TRBV19 to TRBJ1-3; a weak D match, TRBD1 (5 bases). V lost 6 bases and J 0 bases, leaving 6 bases between the germline ends. This CDR3 has 13 residues. From germline, CDR1 is LNHDA and CDR2 SQIVND (reference sequence). The CDR3 protein is CASSDSSGNTIYF. The CDR3 DNA follows: TGTGCCAGTAGCGACAGCTCTGGAAACACCATATATTTT.

This sequence joins TRBV28 and TRBJ1-5, with TRBD1 matching 10 bases. Germline lookup yields CDR1 MDHEN and CDR2 SYDVKM. The J segment lost 1 base and the V segment lost 6 bases, leaving 9 bases of the junction unmatched. The CDR3 spans 17 residues. CDR3 loop: CASRLPGQGMSNQPQHF. The CDR3 DNA is TGTGCCAGCAGACTTCCGGGACAGGGGATGAGCAATCAGCCCCAGCATTTT.

The rearrangement joins TRBV5-1 to TRBJ2-7; a weak D match, TRBD2 (5 bases). Germline loops: CDR1 SGHRS, CDR2 YFSETQ. CDR3 length equals 15 residues. Trimming took 0 bases from V and 5 from J, leaving 15 bases between them. This CDR3 is CASSLVWSGADEQYF. CDR3 coding DNA: TGCGCCAGCAGCTTGGTGTGGAGCGGAGCGGACGAGCAGTACTTC.

The chain links TRBV7-2 to TRBJ1-4; the D is unclear. This CDR3 has 14 amino acids. The V end lost 5 bases, the J end lost 4 bases, and 11 bases lay between the germline ends. Germline V gene lookup returns CDR1 SGHTA and CDR2 FQGNSA. The DNA for the CDR3 is TGTGCCAGCAGCCCGGGGAGGAATAATGAAAAACTGTTTTTT. Protein: CASSPGRNNEKLFF.

V usage is TRBV5-4 and J usage is TRBJ1-2, with unresolved D. The CDR3 consists of 13 residues. Germline V CDR1 and CDR2: SGHNT, YYREEE (reference sequence). The V gene lost 1 base and the J gene lost 1 base, with 5 bases spanning the gap. CDR3 nucleotides: TGTGCCAGCAGCTTGCAGCGTAACTATGGCTACACCTTC. Its protein product is CASSLQRNYGYTF.

The J gene is TRBJ2-3, the V gene TRBV28; 8 bases match TRBD2. The length of the CDR3 is 13 residues. The germline V gene has CDR1 MDHEN and CDR2 SYDVKM. The V and J ends lost 8 bases and 3 bases, in that order; junction bases with no gene match: 4. CDR3 sequence: CASRRGGTDTQYF. CDR3 DNA: TGTGCCAGCCGCCGGGGGGGAACAGATACGCAGTATTTT.

The chain is built from TRBV28 and TRBJ2-3, with 8 bases fitting TRBD2. There are 16 residues in the CDR3. Germline CDR1 is MDHEN and CDR2 is SYDVKM. With 3 bases clipped from V and 2 bases from J, the junction kept 7 bases outside the gene matches. The CDR3 is CASSFPGGPPTDTQYF. CDR3 DNA: TGTGCCAGCAGTTTTCCGGGGGGGCCGCCCACAGATACGCAGTATTTT.

This sequence joins TRBV9 and TRBJ2-5; 8 bases are a match to TRBD1. The CDR3 covers 15 residues. Germline V CDR1 and CDR2: SGDLS, YYNGEE. The V gene end was trimmed by 3 bases and the J gene end by 6 bases; junction bases not matched to a gene: 10. The CDR3 here is CASSDLGQAGKTQYF. The CDR3 DNA follows: TGTGCCAGCAGCGACCTGGGACAGGCGGGGAAGACCCAGTACTTC.

The chain carries TRBV28 and TRBJ2-2; D remains unclear. This CDR3 contains 13 residues. CDR1 and CDR2 (germline): MDHEN, SYDVKM. Trimming pared 5 bases from V and 5 bases from J, leaving 9 bases between. The CDR3 loop is CASSTHSTGELFF. The DNA for the CDR3 is TGTGCCAGCAGTACACACAGTACCGGGGAGCTGTTTTTT.

The chain joins TRBV6-5 to TRBJ2-3, with D unclear. V was shortened by 6 bases and J by 6 bases, with 10 bases between the two germline ends. CDR1 is MNHEY, CDR2 SVGAGI, per germline. The CDR3 loop spans 12 amino acids. This CDR3 reads CASRKLGDTQYF. CDR3 bases: TGTGCCAGCAGGAAGCTCGGGGATACGCAGTATTTT.

This sequence joins TRBV27 and TRBJ2-7, with 7 bases aligning to TRBD1. The CDR3 extends over 14 amino acids. Germline V CDR1 and CDR2: MNHEY, SMNVEV (reference sequence). With V trimmed by 4 bases and J by 3 bases, 6 bases remained unmatched. The CDR3, as DNA: TGTGCCAGCAGTTACAGGGGTGTTGACTACGAGCAGTACTTC. This gives the protein CASSYRGVDYEQYF.

This chain joins TRBV10-3 and TRBJ2-7; the D is unclear. CDR1 ENHRY and CDR2 SYGVKD come from the germline V gene. The CDR3 runs to 12 residues. Trimming removed 3 bases from V and 1 base from J, with 4 bases in between. This chain's CDR3 is CAISDYSYEQYF. DNA of the CDR3: TGTGCCATCAGTGACTATTCCTACGAGCAGTACTTC.